This T cell receptor (beta chain) was found in a study of T cell changes during pregnancy in multiple sclerosis. V lost 1 base to trimming and J lost 6 bases, with 19 bases between them. CDR3 length equals 17 residues. Germline V gives CDR1 SGHTA, CDR2 FQGNSA. Repertoires were generated with immunoSEQ multiplex PCR, while TCRdb's copy carries only in-frame clones and drops some. The sample has approximately 100,000 clones, approximately 92% seen once; the top ten hold around 3.1%. In its sample, this clone was seen once. This clonotype was sampled from a female donor with multiple sclerosis, enrolled in a pregnancy study. J is TRBJ2-1 and V is TRBV7-2; D is possibly TRBD2 (6 bases). Source: peripheral blood, taken in the second trimester of pregnancy. The CDR3 region has the DNA TGTGCCAGCAGCTTAGTAGCGGCCCGATCCCCTCCCAATGAGCAGTTCTTC. Amino acids: CASSLVAARSPPNEQFF.